These 3 T cell receptor beta chains were sequenced from one sample in a study of human T cells and chemical hapten exposure. Time point defined: patch test 1, 2 weeks after DPC sensitization. Treatment denoted: therapeutic diphenylcyclopropenone sensitization with weekly scalp DPC. TCRdb fed the RACE reads into MiXCR, producing one record per CDR3 protein. The repertoire holds about 110,000 distinct CDR3 sequences, with approximately 9.9% as singletons. The source material was whole blood, sampled in connection with sensitization to the hapten diphenylcyclopropenone (DPC). These receptors were collected from a woman between 40 and 50 years old with alopecia areata. Some clones in this sample may be carry-over from other donors' samples.

In this sample, this clonotype turned up many times. This chain uses TRBV20-1 with TRBJ2-3; D is ambiguous. The CDR3 length is 14 residues. CDR1 and CDR2 (germline): DFQATT, SNEGSKA (reference sequence). Trimming removed 6 bases from V and 0 bases from J, with 13 bases in between. CDR3: CSAPDPSSTDTQYF. Written as DNA, the CDR3 is TGCAGTGCCCCCGACCCTTCAAGCACAGATACGCAGTATTTT.

This clonotype was counted only a few times. The V call is TRBV29-1, the J call TRBJ2-1, with D possibly being TRBD2 (6 bases). V was cut by 7 bases and J by 8 bases, with 15 bases left in between. Per germline, CDR1 SQVTM and CDR2 ANQGSEA. This CDR3 is built from 12 residues. CDR3: CSAGTSGYEQFF. CDR3 nucleotides: TGCAGCGCAGGGACTTCGGGCTATGAGCAGTTCTTC.

This clonotype was counted many times. The chain couples TRBV10-3 to TRBJ1-5, with D hard to call. V was clipped by 5 bases and J by 2 bases, with 19 bases between them. The length of the CDR3 is 17 residues. CDR1 and CDR2 (germline): ENHRY, SYGVKD. The CDR3 DNA reads TGTGCCATCAGTCCAGACATACGAGTTGGGGGCAATCAGCCCCAGCATTTT. Protein: CAISPDIRVGGNQPQHF.